These T cell receptor beta chains were read from a single sample in a study of T cells in narcolepsy. Repertoires were generated with immunoSEQ multiplex PCR, while TCRdb's copy carries only in-frame clones and drops some. The repertoire holds 25,000 to 35,000 clones, with about nine tenths as singletons. Sample: CD45RA- memory CD4+ T cells from PBMCs. These receptors were collected from a human donor with narcolepsy. The CDR3 runs from the conserved cysteine through the conserved F or W. A D gene is named only where the DNA matches it firmly. Clone sizes are given selectively: once, few, many, or a class where the clone is expanded.

clone_size j_call d_call v_call cdr3_nt cdr3_aa
- TRBJ1-6 - TRBV27 TGTGCCAGCAGTTTTAGTATACTCAGCCGATCACCCCTCCACTTT CASSFSILSRSPLHF
once TRBJ2-5 - TRBV5-4 TGTGCCAGCAAGGACGCGATTCAAGAGACCCAGTACTTC CASKDAIQETQYF
- TRBJ2-7 - TRBV28 TGTGCCAGCAGTGTGACCTCTGGCTACGAGCAGTACTTC CASSVTSGYEQYF
few TRBJ2-2 - TRBV5-6 TGTGCCAGCAGCTTCAAAGGGGGCACCGGGGAGCTGTTTTTT CASSFKGGTGELFF
- TRBJ2-7 TRBD1 TRBV27 TGTGCCAGCAGTTTATCGACAGGGACGGGGGAGCAGTACTTC CASSLSTGTGEQYF
- TRBJ2-1 - TRBV11-2 TGTGCCAGCAGCTTAATGTCCCCAAGCTCCTACAATGAGCAGTTCTTC CASSLMSPSSYNEQFF
- TRBJ1-5 - TRBV7-2 TGCGCCAGCAGCGGCCAACCGGGGGCTACCATTCAGCCCCAGCATTTT CASSGQPGATIQPQHF
- TRBJ2-3 TRBD2 TRBV5-4 TGTGCCAGCAGCTTTTGGCGGGAGGGGACAGATACGCAGTATTTT CASSFWREGTDTQYF
once TRBJ1-3 - TRBV5-1 TGCGCCAGCAGCTTGGAGAGGGGTGCAAACACCATATATTTT CASSLERGANTIYF
- TRBJ2-2 TRBD2 TRBV27 TGTGCCAGCAGTTTTGGAGGCGGGGGGGCCTTTGGCGGGGAGCTGTTTTTT CASSFGGGGAFGGELFF
- TRBJ2-7 - TRBV19 TGTGCCAGTAGTCCTCGACAGGTCCACGAGCAGTACTTC CASSPRQVHEQYF
- TRBJ1-1 - TRBV5-1 TGCGCCAGCAGACACGAAGTAGCGAACACTGAAGCTTTCTTT CASRHEVANTEAFF
- TRBJ2-7 - TRBV2 TGTGCCAGCTCTCAACTGCAAGTCCCTTTGGGCGAGCAGTACTTC CASSQLQVPLGEQYF
- TRBJ1-1 - TRBV7-2 TGTGCCAGCAGCTTAGGAGAGAACACTGAAGCTTTCTTT CASSLGENTEAFF
- TRBJ1-3 TRBD1 TRBV2 TGTGCCAGCTTGAGGGGGCCGGGAAACACCATATATTTT CASLRGPGNTIYF
- TRBJ1-6 - TRBV7-2 TGTGCCAGCAGCTTCCAGGGCGGTTATAATTCACCCCTCCACTTT CASSFQGGYNSPLHF
- TRBJ1-4 - TRBV6-5 TGTGCCAGCAGCCGTACTGGACAGCTTAATGAAAAACTGTTTTTT CASSRTGQLNEKLFF
few TRBJ1-6 - TRBV28 TGTGCCAGCAGTTTAAGGGCCGCAAATTCACCCCTCCACTTT CASSLRAANSPLHF
once TRBJ1-4 TRBD1 TRBV2 TGTGCCAGCACCCAGGGGGGGCAGAGTAATGAAAAACTGTTTTTT CASTQGGQSNEKLFF
- TRBJ1-1 - TRBV5-5 TGTGCCAGCAGCCAAGAGGTGGGCACTGAAGCTTTCTTT CASSQEVGTEAFF
few TRBJ1-1 - TRBV10-3 TGTGCCATCAGGGGGAGGGACACTGAAGCTTTCTTT CAIRGRDTEAFF
- TRBJ2-4 - TRBV4-3 TGCGCCAGCAGCCAAGATCCTTTCACCAAAAACATTCAGTACTTC CASSQDPFTKNIQYF
- TRBJ1-3 - TRBV4-1 TGCGCCAGCAGCCAAGAAGGAAACACCATATATTTT CASSQEGNTIYF
once TRBJ2-1 - TRBV15 TGTGCCACCAGCACGGGGTACAATGAGCAGTTCTTC CATSTGYNEQFF
- TRBJ2-3 - TRBV9 TGTGCCAGCAGCACCCAAACTAGACCCCCAGATACGCAGTATTTT CASSTQTRPPDTQYF
once TRBJ1-2 - TRBV2 TGTGCCAGCACGGGCCTTCGCTATGGCTACACCTTC CASTGLRYGYTF